Below are 5 T cell receptor beta chains sequenced from a single sample in a study of blood T cell repertoires in COVID-19. Produced via immunoSEQ multiplex PCR; TCRdb's table is partial and in-frame only. The repertoire has 99,000 or so clones, 75% to 85% of them found once; the top ten carry about 4.8%. The sequencing sample was made of peripheral blood. These TCRs come from a man aged 60-69 years with acute or convalescent COVID-19.

The J gene is TRBJ2-3, the V gene TRBV4-3; perhaps TRBD2 as D (6 bases). The CDR3 contains 15 residues. Germline V gene data show CDR1 as LGHNA and CDR2 as YSLEER. The V and J ends lost 0 bases and 6 bases respectively, with 13 bases between them. The CDR3 sequence: CASSQDDSGGDTQYF. Written as DNA, the CDR3 is TGCGCCAGCAGCCAAGATGATAGCGGAGGGGATACGCAGTATTTT.

This clone was detected only a few times. The rearrangement joins TRBV20-1 to TRBJ2-7, with a weak D call TRBD1 (6 bases). V was trimmed by 3 bases and J by 9 bases, leaving 21 bases between them. The CDR3 is 14 residues long. Germline CDR1 reads DFQATT; CDR2 reads SNEGSKA (reference sequence). The CDR3 spells CSASGETGSAGQYF. The CDR3 DNA is TGCAGTGCTAGTGGGGAGACAGGTTCTGCGGGGCAGTACTTC.

CDR3 coding DNA: TGTGCCAGCAGCCAAGAAGGTGGGAGGGCAGATACGCAGTATTTT. Protein: CASSQEGGRADTQYF. The chain recombines TRBV14 with TRBJ2-3; 7 nucleotides match TRBD2. After removal of 0 bases from V and 4 bases from J, the junction contained 4 bases not matched to a gene. The CDR3 is 15 amino acids. From germline, CDR1 is SGHDN and CDR2 FVKESK.

This sequence joins TRBV11-2 and TRBJ1-6; D remains ambiguous. This CDR3 comprises 12 residues. Germline CDR1 reads SGHAT; CDR2 reads FQNNGV. Deletions cut 5 bases from V and 9 bases from J, with 8 bases between. CDR3 sequence (DNA): TGTGCCAGCAGCCTCGGTCGTTCACCCCTCCACTTT. Protein sequence: CASSLGRSPLHF.

CDR3 coding DNA: TGTGCCAGCAGTGGGTGGGGGCGACAGGGGGTGAATTCACCCCTCCACTTT. Residues: CASSGWGRQGVNSPLHF. The rearrangement links TRBV6-1 to TRBJ1-6; 9 bases map to TRBD1. Per the germline V gene, CDR1 is MNHNS and CDR2 is SASEGT. The V gene end was trimmed by 4 bases and the J gene end by 7 bases; junction bases not matched to a gene: 11. CDR3 length equals 17 residues.